This record looks at one T cell receptor beta chain sequence and its context. The data stem from a study of control samples from healthy donors and cancer patients. The CDR3 sequence is 14 residues long. V was cut by 4 bases and J by 3 bases, with 12 bases left in between. Germline CDR1 LNHDA, CDR2 SQIVND (reference sequence). The protocol was immunoSEQ multiplex PCR, while the TCRdb copy is restricted to in-frame clones and leaves out a portion. The repertoire holds over 150,000 clones, 90% to 95% seen once, with around 1.3% in the top ten. This receptor was taken from a woman aged 18-30 years in good health. The sample taken for sequencing was blood. The chain couples TRBV19 to TRBJ1-1, with D unclear. The CDR3 region is CASSNWAKDTEAFF. For the CDR3, the DNA is TGTGCCAGTAGTAATTGGGCGAAGGACACTGAAGCTTTCTTT.